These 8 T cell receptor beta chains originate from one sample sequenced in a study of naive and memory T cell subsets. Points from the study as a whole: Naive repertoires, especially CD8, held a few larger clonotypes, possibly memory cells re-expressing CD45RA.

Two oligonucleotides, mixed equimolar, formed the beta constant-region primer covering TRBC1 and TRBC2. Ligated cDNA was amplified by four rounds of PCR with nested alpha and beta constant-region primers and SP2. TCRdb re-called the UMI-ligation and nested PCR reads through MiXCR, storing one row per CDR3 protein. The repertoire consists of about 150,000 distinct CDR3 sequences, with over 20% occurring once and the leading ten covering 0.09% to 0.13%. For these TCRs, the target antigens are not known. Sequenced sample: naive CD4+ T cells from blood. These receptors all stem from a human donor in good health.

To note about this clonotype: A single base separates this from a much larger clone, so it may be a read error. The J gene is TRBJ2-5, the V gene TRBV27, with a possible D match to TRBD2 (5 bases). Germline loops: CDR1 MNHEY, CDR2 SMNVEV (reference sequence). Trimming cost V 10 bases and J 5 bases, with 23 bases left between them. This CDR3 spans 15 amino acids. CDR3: CATLRRQSGRETQYF. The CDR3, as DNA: TGTGCCACCCTTAGGCGGCAGAGCGGTAGGGAGACCCAGTACTTC.

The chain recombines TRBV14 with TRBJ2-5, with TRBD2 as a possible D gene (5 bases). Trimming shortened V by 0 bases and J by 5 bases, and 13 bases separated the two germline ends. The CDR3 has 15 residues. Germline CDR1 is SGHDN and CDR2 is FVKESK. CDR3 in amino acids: CASSQDRGITETQYF. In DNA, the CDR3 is TGTGCCAGCAGCCAAGATCGGGGTATTACGGAGACCCAGTACTTC.

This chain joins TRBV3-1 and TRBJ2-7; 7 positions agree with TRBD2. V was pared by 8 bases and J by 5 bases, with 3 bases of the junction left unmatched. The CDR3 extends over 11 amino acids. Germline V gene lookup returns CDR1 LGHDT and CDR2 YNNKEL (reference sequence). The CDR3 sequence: CASAGVNEQYF. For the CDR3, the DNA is TGTGCCAGCGCGGGGGTGAACGAGCAGTACTTC.

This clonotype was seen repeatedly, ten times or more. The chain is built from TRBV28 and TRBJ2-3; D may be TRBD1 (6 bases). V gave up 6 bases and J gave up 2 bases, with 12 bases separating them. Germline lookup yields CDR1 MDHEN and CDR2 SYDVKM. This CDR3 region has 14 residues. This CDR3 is CASRGQINTDTQYF. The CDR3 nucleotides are TGTGCCAGCAGAGGACAGATTAACACAGATACGCAGTATTTT.

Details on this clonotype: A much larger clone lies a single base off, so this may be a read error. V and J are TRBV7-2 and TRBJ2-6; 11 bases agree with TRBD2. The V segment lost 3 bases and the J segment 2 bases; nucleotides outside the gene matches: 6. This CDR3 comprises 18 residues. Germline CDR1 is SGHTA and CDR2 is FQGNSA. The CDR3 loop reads CASSFNSGRATGANVLTF. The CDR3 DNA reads TGTGCCAGCAGCTTCAATAGCGGGAGGGCCACTGGGGCCAACGTCCTGACTTTC.

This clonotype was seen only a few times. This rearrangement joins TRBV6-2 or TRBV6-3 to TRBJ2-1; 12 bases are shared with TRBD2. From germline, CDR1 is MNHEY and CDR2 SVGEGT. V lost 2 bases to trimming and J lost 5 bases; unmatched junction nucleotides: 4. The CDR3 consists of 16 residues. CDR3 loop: CASSYKLAGGDNEQFF. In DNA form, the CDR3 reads TGTGCCAGCAGTTACAAACTAGCGGGAGGCGACAATGAGCAGTTCTTC.

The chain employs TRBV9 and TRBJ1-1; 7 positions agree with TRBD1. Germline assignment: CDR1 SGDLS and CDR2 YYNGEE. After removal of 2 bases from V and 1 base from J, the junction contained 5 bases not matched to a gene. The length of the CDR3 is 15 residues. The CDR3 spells CASSVDQGGNTEAFF. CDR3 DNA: TGTGCCAGCAGCGTCGATCAGGGGGGGAACACTGAAGCTTTCTTT.

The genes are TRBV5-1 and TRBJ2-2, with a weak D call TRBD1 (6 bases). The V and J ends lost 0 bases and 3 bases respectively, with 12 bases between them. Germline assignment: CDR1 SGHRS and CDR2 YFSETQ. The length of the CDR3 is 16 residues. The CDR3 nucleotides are TGCGCCAGCAGCTTGGAAGGGCAGGGGTACACCGGGGAGCTGTTTTTT. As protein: CASSLEGQGYTGELFF.